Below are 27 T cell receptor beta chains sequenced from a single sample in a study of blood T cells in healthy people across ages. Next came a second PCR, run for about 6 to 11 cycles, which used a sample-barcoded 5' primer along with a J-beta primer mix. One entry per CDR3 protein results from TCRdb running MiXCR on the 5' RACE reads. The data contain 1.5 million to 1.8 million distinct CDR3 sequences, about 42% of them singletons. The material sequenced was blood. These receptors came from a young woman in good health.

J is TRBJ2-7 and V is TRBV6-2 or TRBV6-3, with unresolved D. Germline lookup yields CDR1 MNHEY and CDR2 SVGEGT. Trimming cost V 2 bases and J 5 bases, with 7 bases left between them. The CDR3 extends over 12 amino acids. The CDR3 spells CASSYDGHEQYF. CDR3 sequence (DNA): TGTGCCAGCAGTTACGACGGGCACGAGCAGTACTTC.

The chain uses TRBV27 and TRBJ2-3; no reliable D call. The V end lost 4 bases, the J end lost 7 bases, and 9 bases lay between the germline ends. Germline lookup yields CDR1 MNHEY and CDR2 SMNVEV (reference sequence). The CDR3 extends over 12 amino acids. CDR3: CASSSAAHTQYF. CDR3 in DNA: TGTGCCAGCAGTTCAGCCGCACATACGCAGTATTTT.

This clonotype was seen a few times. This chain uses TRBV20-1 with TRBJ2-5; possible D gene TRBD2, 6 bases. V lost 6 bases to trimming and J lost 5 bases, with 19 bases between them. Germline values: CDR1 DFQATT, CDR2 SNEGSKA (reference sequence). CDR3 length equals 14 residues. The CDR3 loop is CSAQVTRAGETQYF. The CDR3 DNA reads TGCAGTGCCCAAGTGACTAGGGCCGGGGAGACCCAGTACTTC.

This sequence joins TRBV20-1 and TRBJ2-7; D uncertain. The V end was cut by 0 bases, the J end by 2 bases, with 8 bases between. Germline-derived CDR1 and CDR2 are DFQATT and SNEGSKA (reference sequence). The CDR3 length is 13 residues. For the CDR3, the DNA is TGCAGTGCTAGAGATACCGAGGCCTACGAGCAGTACTTC. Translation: CSARDTEAYEQYF.

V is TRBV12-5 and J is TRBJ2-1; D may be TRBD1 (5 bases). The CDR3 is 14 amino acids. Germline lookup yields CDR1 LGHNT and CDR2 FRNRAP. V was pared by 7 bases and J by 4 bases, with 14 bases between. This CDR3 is CASATGGHYNEQFF. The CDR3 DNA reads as TGTGCTAGTGCCACAGGCGGCCATTACAATGAGCAGTTCTTC.

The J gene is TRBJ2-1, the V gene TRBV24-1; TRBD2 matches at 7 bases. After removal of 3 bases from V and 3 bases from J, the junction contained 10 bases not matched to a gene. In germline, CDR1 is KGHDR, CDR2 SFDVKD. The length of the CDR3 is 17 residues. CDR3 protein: CATSDHSGLSNYNEQFF. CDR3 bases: TGTGCCACCAGTGATCACTCGGGACTATCAAACTACAATGAGCAGTTCTTC.

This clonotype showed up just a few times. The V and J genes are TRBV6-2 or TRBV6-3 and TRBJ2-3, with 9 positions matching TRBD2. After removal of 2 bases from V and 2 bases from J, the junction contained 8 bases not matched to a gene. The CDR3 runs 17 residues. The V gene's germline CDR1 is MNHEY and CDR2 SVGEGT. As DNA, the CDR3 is TGTGCCAGCAGTTACGTGCCTAGCGGGATTCCCACAGATACGCAGTATTTT. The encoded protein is CASSYVPSGIPTDTQYF.

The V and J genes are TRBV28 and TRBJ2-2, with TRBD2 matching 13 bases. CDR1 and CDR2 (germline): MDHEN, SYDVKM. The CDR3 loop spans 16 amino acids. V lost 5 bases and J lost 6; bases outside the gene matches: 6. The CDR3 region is CASSRGLAGLSGELFF. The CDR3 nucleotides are TGTGCCAGCAGTAGGGGACTAGCGGGACTGTCCGGGGAGCTGTTTTTT.

CDR3 coding DNA: TGTGCCAGCAGTTCTACCCTTTGGACAGGGTTAGCCAAAAACATTCAGTACTTC. It specifies CASSSTLWTGLAKNIQYF. V and J are TRBV28 and TRBJ2-4; 8 nucleotides line up with TRBD1. This CDR3 spans 18 amino acids. Germline trimming cut 4 bases from V and 0 bases from J; bases unmatched to any gene: 11. Germline loops: CDR1 MDHEN, CDR2 SYDVKM. The variable domain in full, completed from reference TRBV28 and TRBJ2-4, reads DVKVTQSSRYLVKRTGEKVFLECVQDMDHENMFWYRQDPGLGLRLIYFSYDVKMKEKGDIPEGYSVSREKKERFSLILESASTNQTSMYLCASSSTLWTGLAKNIQYFGAGTRLSVL.

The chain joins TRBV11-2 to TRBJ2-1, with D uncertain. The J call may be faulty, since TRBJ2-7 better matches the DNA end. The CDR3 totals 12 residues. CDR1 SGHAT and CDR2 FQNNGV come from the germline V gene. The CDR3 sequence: CASSAAYNEQYF. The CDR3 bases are TGTGCCAGCAGCGCAGCCTACAATGAGCAGTACTTC.

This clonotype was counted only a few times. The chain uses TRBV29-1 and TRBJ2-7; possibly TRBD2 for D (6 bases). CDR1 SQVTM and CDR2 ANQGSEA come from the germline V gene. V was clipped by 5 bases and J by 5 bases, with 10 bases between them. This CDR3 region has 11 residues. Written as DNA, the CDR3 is TGCAGCGTTCACTGGGGGGACGAGCAGTACTTC. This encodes CSVHWGDEQYF.

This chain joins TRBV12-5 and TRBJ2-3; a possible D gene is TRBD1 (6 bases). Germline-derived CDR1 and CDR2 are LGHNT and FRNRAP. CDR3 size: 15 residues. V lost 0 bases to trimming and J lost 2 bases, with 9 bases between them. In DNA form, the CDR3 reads TGTGCTAGTGGTTTGGTACAGGGCTACACAGATACGCAGTATTTT. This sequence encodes CASGLVQGYTDTQYF. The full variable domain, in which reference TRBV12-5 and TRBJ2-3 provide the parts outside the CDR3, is DARVTQTPRHKVTEMGQEVTMRCQPILGHNTVFWYRQTMMQGLELLAYFRNRAPLDDSGMPKDRFSAEMPDATLATLKIQPSEPRDSAVYFCASGLVQGYTDTQYFGPGTRLTVL.

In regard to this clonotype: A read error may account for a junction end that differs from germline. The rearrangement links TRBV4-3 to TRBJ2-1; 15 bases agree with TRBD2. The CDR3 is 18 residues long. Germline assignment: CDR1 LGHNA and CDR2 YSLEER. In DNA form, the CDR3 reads TGCCCCAGCAGCCCCGGACTAGCGGGAGGGAGCTCCTACAATGAGCAGTTCTTC. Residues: CPSSPGLAGGSSYNEQFF.

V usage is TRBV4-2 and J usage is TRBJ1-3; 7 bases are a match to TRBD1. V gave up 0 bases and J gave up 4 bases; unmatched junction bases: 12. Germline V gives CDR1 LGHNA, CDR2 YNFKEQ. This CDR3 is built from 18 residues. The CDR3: CASSQDPRQGIAGNTIYF. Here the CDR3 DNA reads TGTGCCAGCAGCCAAGATCCCCGACAGGGAATTGCCGGAAACACCATATATTTT.

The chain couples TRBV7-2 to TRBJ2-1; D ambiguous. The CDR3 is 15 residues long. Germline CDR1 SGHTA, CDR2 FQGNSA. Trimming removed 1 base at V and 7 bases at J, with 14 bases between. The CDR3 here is CASSLESHSRNEQFF. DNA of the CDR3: TGTGCCAGCAGCTTAGAGTCTCACTCGAGGAATGAGCAGTTCTTC.

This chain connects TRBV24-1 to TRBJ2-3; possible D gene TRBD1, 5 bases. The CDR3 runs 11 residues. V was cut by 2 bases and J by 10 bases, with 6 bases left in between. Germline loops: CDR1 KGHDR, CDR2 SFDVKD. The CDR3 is CATSDSGPQYF. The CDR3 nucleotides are TGTGCCACCAGTGATTCAGGGCCGCAGTATTTT.

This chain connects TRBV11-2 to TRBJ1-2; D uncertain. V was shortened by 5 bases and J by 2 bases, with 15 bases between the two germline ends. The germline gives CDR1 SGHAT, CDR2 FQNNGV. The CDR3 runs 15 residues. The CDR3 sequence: CASSPGDRNNYGYTF. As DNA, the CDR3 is TGTGCCAGCAGCCCTGGGGATCGGAACAACTATGGCTACACCTTC.

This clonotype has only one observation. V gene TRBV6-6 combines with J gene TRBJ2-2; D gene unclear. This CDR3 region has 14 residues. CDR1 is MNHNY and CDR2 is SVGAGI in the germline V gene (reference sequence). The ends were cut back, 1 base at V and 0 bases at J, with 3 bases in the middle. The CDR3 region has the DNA TGTGCCAGCAGTTACTTAGCGAACACCGGGGAGCTGTTTTTT. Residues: CASSYLANTGELFF.

In DNA form, the CDR3 reads TGTGCCAGCAGCCGGATGACTAGCGGGGTAACTTACGAGCAGTACTTC. Protein sequence: CASSRMTSGVTYEQYF. The genes are TRBV3-1 and TRBJ2-7; 11 bases match TRBD2. Germline trimming cut 4 bases from V and 4 bases from J; bases unmatched to any gene: 9. The CDR3 consists of 16 residues. CDR1 and CDR2 (germline): LGHDT, YNNKEL (reference sequence).

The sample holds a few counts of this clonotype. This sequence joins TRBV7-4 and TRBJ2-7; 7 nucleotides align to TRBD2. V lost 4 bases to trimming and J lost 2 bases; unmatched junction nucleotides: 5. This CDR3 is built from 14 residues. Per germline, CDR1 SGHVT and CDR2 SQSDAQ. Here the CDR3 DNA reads TGTGCCAGCAGCTCGCGGGACTACCCCTACGAGCAGTACTTC. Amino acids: CASSSRDYPYEQYF.

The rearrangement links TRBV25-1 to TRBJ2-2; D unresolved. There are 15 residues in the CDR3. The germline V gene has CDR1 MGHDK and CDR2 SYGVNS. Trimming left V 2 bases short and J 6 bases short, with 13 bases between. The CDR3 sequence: CASSEPRQAAGELFF. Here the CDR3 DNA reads TGTGCCAGCAGTGAACCCCGCCAGGCGGCCGGGGAGCTGTTTTTT.

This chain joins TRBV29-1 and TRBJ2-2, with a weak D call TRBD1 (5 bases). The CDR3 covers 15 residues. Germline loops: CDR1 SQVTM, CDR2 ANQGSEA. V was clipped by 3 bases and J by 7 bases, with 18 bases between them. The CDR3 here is CSVEPLAGIDGELFF. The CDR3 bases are TGCAGCGTTGAGCCCCTGGCAGGGATTGACGGGGAGCTGTTTTTT.

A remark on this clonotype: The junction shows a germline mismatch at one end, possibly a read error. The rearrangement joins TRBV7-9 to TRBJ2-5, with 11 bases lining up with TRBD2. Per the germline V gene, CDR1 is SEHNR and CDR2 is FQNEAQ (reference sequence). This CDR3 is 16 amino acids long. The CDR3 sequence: CTSSLEGLAEQETQYF. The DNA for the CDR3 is TGTACCAGCAGCTTAGAGGGACTAGCGGAACAAGAGACCCAGTACTTC.

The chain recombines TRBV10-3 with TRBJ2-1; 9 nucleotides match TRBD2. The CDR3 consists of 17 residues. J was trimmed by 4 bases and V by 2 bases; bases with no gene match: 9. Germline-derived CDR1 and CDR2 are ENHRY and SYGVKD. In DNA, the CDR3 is TGTGCCATCAGTGAGCCGAATCTAGCGGGGCGTTACAATGAGCAGTTCTTC. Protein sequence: CAISEPNLAGRYNEQFF.

The CDR3 region has the DNA TGCAGTGCTAGAGATCGAAGGAGCTGTAACTATGGCTACACCTTC. Protein product: CSARDRRSCNYGYTF. This chain joins TRBV20-1 and TRBJ1-2; D gene unclear. Per the germline V gene, CDR1 is DFQATT and CDR2 is SNEGSKA (reference sequence). V gave up 0 bases and J gave up 1 base, with 12 bases separating them. The CDR3 sequence is 15 residues long.

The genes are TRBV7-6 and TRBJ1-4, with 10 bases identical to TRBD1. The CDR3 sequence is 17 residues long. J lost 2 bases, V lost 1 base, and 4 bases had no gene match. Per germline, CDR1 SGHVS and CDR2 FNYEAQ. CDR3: CASSLGQGARTNEKLFF. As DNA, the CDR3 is TGTGCCAGCAGCTTAGGACAGGGGGCGCGCACTAATGAAAAACTGTTTTTT.

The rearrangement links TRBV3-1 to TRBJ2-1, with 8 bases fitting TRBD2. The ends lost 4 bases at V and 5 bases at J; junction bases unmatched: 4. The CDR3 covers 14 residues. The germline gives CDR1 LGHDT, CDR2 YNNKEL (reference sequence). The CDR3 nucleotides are TGTGCCAGCAGCCGCGGGGGGCCCCACAATGAGCAGTTCTTC. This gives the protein CASSRGGPHNEQFF.